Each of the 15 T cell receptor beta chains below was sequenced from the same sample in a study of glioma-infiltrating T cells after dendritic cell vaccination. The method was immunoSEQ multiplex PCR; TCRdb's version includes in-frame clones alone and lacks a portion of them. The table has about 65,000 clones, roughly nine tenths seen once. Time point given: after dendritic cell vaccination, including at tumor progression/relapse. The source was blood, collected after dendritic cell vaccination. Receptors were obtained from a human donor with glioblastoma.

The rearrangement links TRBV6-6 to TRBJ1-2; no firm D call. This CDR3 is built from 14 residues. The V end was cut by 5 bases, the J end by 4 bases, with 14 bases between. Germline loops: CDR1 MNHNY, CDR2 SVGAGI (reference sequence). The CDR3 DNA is TGTGCCAGCAGTGCGGGTGATTCTCCCTATGGCTACACCTTC. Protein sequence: CASSAGDSPYGYTF.

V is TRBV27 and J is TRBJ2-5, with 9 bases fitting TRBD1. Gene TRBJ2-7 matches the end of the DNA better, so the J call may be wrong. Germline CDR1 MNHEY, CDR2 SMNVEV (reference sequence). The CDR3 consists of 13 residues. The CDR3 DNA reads TGTGCCAGCAGTTTCGACAGGGGGGACGAGCAGTACTTC. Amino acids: CASSFDRGDEQYF.

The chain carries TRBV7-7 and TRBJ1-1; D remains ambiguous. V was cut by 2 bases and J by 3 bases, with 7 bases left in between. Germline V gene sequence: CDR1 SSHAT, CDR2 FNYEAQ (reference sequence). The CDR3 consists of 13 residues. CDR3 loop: CASSLKGDTEAFF. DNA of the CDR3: TGTGCCAGCAGCTTAAAGGGAGACACTGAAGCTTTCTTT.

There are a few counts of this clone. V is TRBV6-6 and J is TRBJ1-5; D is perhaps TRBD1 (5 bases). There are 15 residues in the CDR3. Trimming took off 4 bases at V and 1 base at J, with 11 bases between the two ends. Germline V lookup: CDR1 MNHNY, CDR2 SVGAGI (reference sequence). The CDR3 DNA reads TGTGCCAGCAGTTCGGGGGAGACAAGCAATCAGCCCCAGCATTTT. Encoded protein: CASSSGETSNQPQHF.

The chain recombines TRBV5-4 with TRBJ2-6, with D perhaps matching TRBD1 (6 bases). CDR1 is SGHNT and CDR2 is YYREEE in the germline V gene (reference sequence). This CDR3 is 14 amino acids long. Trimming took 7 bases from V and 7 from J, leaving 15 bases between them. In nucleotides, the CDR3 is TGTGCCAGCTTAACAGGGCCGGAAGCCAACGTCCTGACTTTC. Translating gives CASLTGPEANVLTF.

Here the CDR3 DNA reads TGTGCCAGCAGTTTTAATAGGGGGACTGAAGCTTTCTTT. It encodes CASSFNRGTEAFF. The chain carries TRBV27 and TRBJ1-1; D is perhaps TRBD1 (6 bases). Germline V CDR1 and CDR2: MNHEY, SMNVEV (reference sequence). V lost 3 bases, J lost 5 bases, and 10 bases lay in between. The CDR3 is 13 residues long.

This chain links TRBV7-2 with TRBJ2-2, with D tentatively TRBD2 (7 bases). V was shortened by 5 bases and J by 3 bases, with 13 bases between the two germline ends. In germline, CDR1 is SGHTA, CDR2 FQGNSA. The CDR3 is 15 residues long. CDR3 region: CASSRGGGDTGELFF. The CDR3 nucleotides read TGTGCCAGCAGCCGCGGAGGGGGGGACACCGGGGAGCTGTTTTTT.

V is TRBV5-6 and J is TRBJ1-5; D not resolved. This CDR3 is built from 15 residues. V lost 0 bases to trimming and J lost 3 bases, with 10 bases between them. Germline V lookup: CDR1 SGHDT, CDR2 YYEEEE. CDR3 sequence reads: CASSLALSSNQPQHF. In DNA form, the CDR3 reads TGTGCCAGCAGCTTGGCTTTATCCTCCAATCAGCCCCAGCATTTT.

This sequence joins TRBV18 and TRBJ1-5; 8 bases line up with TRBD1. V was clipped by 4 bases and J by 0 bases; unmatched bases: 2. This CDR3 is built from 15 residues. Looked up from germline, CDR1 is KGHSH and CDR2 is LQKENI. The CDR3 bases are TGTGCCAGCTCACGACAGGGGAATAGCAATCAGCCCCAGCATTTT. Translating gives CASSRQGNSNQPQHF.

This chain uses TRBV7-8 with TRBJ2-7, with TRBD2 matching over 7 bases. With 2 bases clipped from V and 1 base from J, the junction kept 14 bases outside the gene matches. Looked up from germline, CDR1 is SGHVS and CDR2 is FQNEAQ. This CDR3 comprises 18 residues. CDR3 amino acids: CASSLQWSGSGFSYEQYF. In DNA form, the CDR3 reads TGTGCCAGCAGCTTACAATGGAGTGGTAGCGGGTTTTCCTACGAGCAGTACTTC.

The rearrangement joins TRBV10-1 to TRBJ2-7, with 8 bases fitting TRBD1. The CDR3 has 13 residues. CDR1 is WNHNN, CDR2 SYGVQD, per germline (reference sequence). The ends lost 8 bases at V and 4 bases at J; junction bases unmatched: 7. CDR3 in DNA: TGCGCCAGCTCGTCAGGGGGCTCTTACGAGCAGTACTTC. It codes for CASSSGGSYEQYF.

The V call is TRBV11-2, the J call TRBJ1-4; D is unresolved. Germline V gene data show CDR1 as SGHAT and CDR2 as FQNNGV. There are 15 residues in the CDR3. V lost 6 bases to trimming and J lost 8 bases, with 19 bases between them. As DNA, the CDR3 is TGTGCCAGCAGAATCCAAGGAGGCGGCGCGGAAAAACTGTTTTTT. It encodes CASRIQGGGAEKLFF.

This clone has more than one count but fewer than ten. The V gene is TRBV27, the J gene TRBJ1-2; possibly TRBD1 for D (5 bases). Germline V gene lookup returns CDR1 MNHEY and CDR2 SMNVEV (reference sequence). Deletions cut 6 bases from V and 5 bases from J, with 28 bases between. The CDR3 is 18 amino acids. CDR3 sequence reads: CASRRVGDRVSDAYGYTF. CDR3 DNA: TGTGCCAGCAGACGGGTAGGGGATAGAGTCTCGGACGCTTATGGCTACACCTTC.

CDR3 sequence: CASSQMSAEAFF. As DNA, the CDR3 is TGCGCCAGCAGCCAAATGAGCGCTGAAGCTTTCTTT. The rearrangement joins TRBV4-1 to TRBJ1-1; D is uncertain. CDR3 length: 12 residues. V was pared by 2 bases and J by 6 bases, with 7 bases between. Germline V gene sequence: CDR1 MGHRA, CDR2 YSYEKL.

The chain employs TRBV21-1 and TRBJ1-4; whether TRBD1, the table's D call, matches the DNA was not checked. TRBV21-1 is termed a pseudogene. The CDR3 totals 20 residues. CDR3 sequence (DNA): TGTGCCAGCAGCAAAGACGATAGGGGACAGGGGGCGGTAGCTAATGAAAAACTGTTTTTT. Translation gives CASSKDDRGQGAVANEKLFF.